What follows are 15 T cell receptor beta chains derived from one specimen sequenced in a study of CD8 T cells in Susac syndrome. With random hexamers, about 0.5 to 1 ug RNA was reverse transcribed. TCRdb re-derived calls from the immunoSEQ multiplex PCR reads in MiXCR, one entry per CDR3 protein. The sample has about 200,000 distinct CDR3 sequences; about 95% are singletons. The sequenced sample consisted of CD4+ T cells from PBMCs. The source is a human donor with multiple sclerosis.

This clonotype came up a few times. The chain carries TRBV5-1 and TRBJ2-3, with D hard to call. Trimming stripped 5 bases from V and 2 bases from J, with 6 bases between. Germline V gene lookup returns CDR1 SGHRS and CDR2 YFSETQ. CDR3 size: 12 residues. The CDR3 here is CASSFTTDTQYF. For the CDR3, the DNA is TGCGCCAGCAGTTTCACCACAGATACGCAGTATTTT.

This rearrangement joins TRBV7-2 to TRBJ2-2; TRBD2 might be the D (5 bases). Per the germline V gene, CDR1 is SGHTA and CDR2 is FQGNSA. The CDR3 is 13 amino acids. Trimming removed 10 bases from V and 4 bases from J, with 13 bases in between. This chain's CDR3 is CAIEGWVTGELFF. CDR3 coding DNA: TGTGCCATTGAGGGCTGGGTCACCGGGGAGCTGTTTTTT.

This rearrangement joins TRBV20-1 to TRBJ2-1; D may be TRBD1 (5 bases). Germline V gene sequence: CDR1 DFQATT, CDR2 SNEGSKA (reference sequence). This CDR3 contains 13 residues. V was trimmed by 5 bases and J by 6 bases, leaving 14 bases between them. The CDR3 protein is CSASATATNEQFF. The CDR3 DNA sequence: TGCAGTGCTTCCGCGACAGCTACCAATGAGCAGTTCTTC.

The chain uses TRBV20-1 and TRBJ2-5, with D possibly being TRBD1 (6 bases). Germline-derived CDR1 and CDR2 are DFQATT and SNEGSKA (reference sequence). The CDR3 extends over 15 amino acids. The V end was cut by 3 bases, the J end by 6 bases, with 20 bases between. The CDR3 nucleotides are TGCAGTGCTAGTTGGGGACATCCCCTGGGCAAGACCCAGTACTTC. Amino acid sequence: CSASWGHPLGKTQYF.

This rearrangement joins TRBV24-1 to TRBJ2-2; no clear D gene. Germline loops: CDR1 KGHDR, CDR2 SFDVKD. The CDR3 has 15 amino acids. The V and J ends lost 6 bases and 3 bases respectively, with 13 bases between them. The CDR3 is CATSSRDEDTGELFF. The CDR3, as DNA: TGTGCCACCAGTTCAAGGGATGAGGACACCGGGGAGCTGTTTTTT.

V and J are TRBV15 and TRBJ2-7; D ambiguous. This CDR3 is 15 amino acids long. The V end was cut by 2 bases, the J end by 6 bases, with 17 bases between. Germline values: CDR1 LNHNV, CDR2 YYDKDF (reference sequence). The CDR3 DNA reads as TGTGCCACCAGCAGACCCGCGACGGAGCTAGGCGAGCAGTACTTC. It is translated as CATSRPATELGEQYF.

The chain has TRBV4-1 and TRBJ1-2; 10 bases are shared with TRBD1. With 0 bases clipped from V and 8 bases from J, the junction kept 6 bases outside the gene matches. Germline V gene data show CDR1 as MGHRA and CDR2 as YSYEKL. The length of the CDR3 is 15 residues. The CDR3 DNA sequence: TGCGCCAGCAGCCAAGACGGCGGGACAGGGGACGGCTACACCTTC. It is translated as CASSQDGGTGDGYTF.

V is TRBV9 and J is TRBJ2-2; no firm D call. Germline assignment: CDR1 SGDLS and CDR2 YYNGEE. The CDR3 totals 14 residues. Trimming shortened V by 3 bases and J by 4 bases, and 10 bases separated the two germline ends. In DNA, the CDR3 is TGTGCCAGCAGCGCTGACACGCTCACCGGGGAGCTGTTTTTT. Amino acids: CASSADTLTGELFF.

The chain uses TRBV20-1 and TRBJ1-5; 9 positions match TRBD1. Germline trimming cut 6 bases from V and 7 bases from J; bases unmatched to any gene: 7. CDR1 and CDR2 (germline): DFQATT, SNEGSKA (reference sequence). This CDR3 has 13 amino acids. The CDR3 sequence is CSAGGQGGQPQHF. CDR3 DNA sequence: TGCAGTGCCGGGGGACAGGGTGGACAGCCCCAGCATTTT.

In DNA form, the CDR3 reads TGCAGTGCTAGAGATCAACTCGAGCAGTACTTC. Its protein is CSARDQLEQYF. The chain has TRBV20-1 and TRBJ2-7, with D unclear. Trimming stripped 0 bases from V and 6 bases from J, with 6 bases between. The CDR3 extends over 11 amino acids. Germline lookup yields CDR1 DFQATT and CDR2 SNEGSKA (reference sequence).

The genes are TRBV18 and TRBJ2-7, with a weak D call TRBD1 (6 bases). There are 16 residues in the CDR3. V shed 0 bases and J shed 7 bases, with 19 bases lying between them. The germline V gene has CDR1 KGHSH and CDR2 LQKENI. In nucleotides, the CDR3 is TGTGCCAGCTCACCACCGTCCGAACAGGGCCGGGGAGAGCAGTACTTC. Its translation: CASSPPSEQGRGEQYF.

V and J are TRBV6-5 and TRBJ2-5; 9 bases are shared with TRBD1. The CDR3 is 15 residues long. CDR1 MNHEY and CDR2 SVGAGI come from the germline V gene. The trim removed 6 bases at V and 4 bases at J, leaving 9 bases unmatched. The CDR3 coding sequence is TGTGCCAGCAGAACCACAGGGGGCGGGATAGAGACCCAGTACTTC. This codes for CASRTTGGGIETQYF.

In its sample, this clonotype was seen once. The rearrangement joins TRBV27 to TRBJ1-2; no clear D. Germline values: CDR1 MNHEY, CDR2 SMNVEV (reference sequence). Trimming shortened V by 0 bases and J by 8 bases, and 10 bases separated the two germline ends. The CDR3 is made up of 13 amino acids. CDR3 region: CASSLSNGVGYTF. The CDR3 nucleotides read TGTGCCAGCAGTTTATCGAACGGGGTCGGCTACACCTTC.

The chain has TRBV12-3 or TRBV12-4 and TRBJ2-3, with 8 bases fitting TRBD2. Trimming cost V 5 bases and J 11 bases; bases outside gene matches: 15. CDR3 length: 15 amino acids. The DNA of the CDR3 is TGTGCCAGCAGTCCCTTTCCGGGAGGGGATCGAGAGCAGTATTTT. Amino acid sequence: CASSPFPGGDREQYF.

The chain joins TRBV4-1 to TRBJ2-7; maybe TRBD2 (6 bases). The CDR3 has 16 amino acids. CDR1 is MGHRA and CDR2 is YSYEKL in the germline V gene. V shed 1 base and J shed 1 base, with 14 bases lying between them. CDR3 loop: CASSQVVRGRSYEQYF. As DNA, the CDR3 is TGCGCCAGCAGCCAAGTCGTTCGGGGGAGGTCCTACGAGCAGTACTTC.